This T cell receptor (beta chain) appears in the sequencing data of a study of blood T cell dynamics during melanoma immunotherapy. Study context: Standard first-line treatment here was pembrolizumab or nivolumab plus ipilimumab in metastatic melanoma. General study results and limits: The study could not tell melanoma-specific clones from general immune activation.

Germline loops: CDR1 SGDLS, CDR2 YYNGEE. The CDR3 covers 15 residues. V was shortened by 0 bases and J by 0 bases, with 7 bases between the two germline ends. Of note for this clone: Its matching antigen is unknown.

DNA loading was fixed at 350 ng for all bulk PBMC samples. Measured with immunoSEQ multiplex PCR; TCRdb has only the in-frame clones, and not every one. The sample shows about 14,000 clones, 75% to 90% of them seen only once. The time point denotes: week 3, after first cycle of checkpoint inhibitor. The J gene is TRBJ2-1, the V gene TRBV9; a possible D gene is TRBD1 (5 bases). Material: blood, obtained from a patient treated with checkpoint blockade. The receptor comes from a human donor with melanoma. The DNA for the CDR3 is TGTGCCAGCAGCGTAGAGGGGCGCTCCTACAATGAGCAGTTCTTC. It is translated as CASSVEGRSYNEQFF.